These T cell receptor beta chains were read from a single sample in a study of T cell changes during pregnancy in multiple sclerosis. Assay used: immunoSEQ multiplex PCR; TCRdb lists only in-frame clones, some missing. Seen here are more than 45,000 clones, about 90% observed once, and the top ten hold over 0.55%. Sample: CD4+ T cells from peripheral blood mononuclear cells, taken after pregnancy. The receptors were sampled from a female donor with multiple sclerosis, enrolled in a pregnancy study. CDR3s include the opening cysteine and the closing phenylalanine or tryptophan. Fields, in order: J gene, D gene, clone size, V gene, CDR3 protein, CDR3 DNA. D genes are given only for firm matches. Size is stated for part of the rows, as once, few or many counts, or as a class when the clone is expanded.

j_call: TRBJ2-2
d_call: TRBD2
clone_size: .
v_call: TRBV7-2
cdr3_aa: CASSLATSGNTGELFF
cdr3_nt: TGTGCCAGCAGCTTAGCGACTAGCGGGAACACCGGGGAGCTGTTTTTT

j_call: TRBJ2-7
d_call: .
clone_size: .
v_call: TRBV7-8
cdr3_aa: CASSMGLPATEQYF
cdr3_nt: TGTGCCAGCAGCATGGGACTTCCCGCCACCGAGCAGTACTTC

j_call: TRBJ2-5
d_call: .
clone_size: .
v_call: TRBV28
cdr3_aa: CASSPGGPGETQYF
cdr3_nt: TGTGCCAGCAGTCCCGGAGGGCCCGGGGAGACCCAGTACTTC

j_call: TRBJ1-2
d_call: TRBD1
clone_size: .
v_call: TRBV7-2
cdr3_aa: CASSTIDRVKGGYTF
cdr3_nt: TGTGCCAGCAGCACTATTGACAGGGTAAAAGGTGGCTACACCTTC

j_call: TRBJ1-6
d_call: .
clone_size: once
v_call: TRBV13
cdr3_aa: CASSLKQGNSPLHF
cdr3_nt: TGTGCCAGCAGCTTAAAACAGGGTAATTCACCCCTCCACTTT

j_call: TRBJ1-2
d_call: TRBD1
clone_size: .
v_call: TRBV27
cdr3_aa: CASRDRGLPNYGYTF
cdr3_nt: TGTGCCAGCAGGGACAGGGGTTTACCTAACTATGGCTACACCTTC

j_call: TRBJ1-4
d_call: .
clone_size: few
v_call: TRBV2
cdr3_aa: CASNREATNEKLFF
cdr3_nt: TGTGCCAGCAACCGGGAAGCAACTAATGAAAAACTGTTTTTT

j_call: TRBJ2-1
d_call: TRBD2
clone_size: .
v_call: TRBV2
cdr3_aa: CASGATSGTYNEQFF
cdr3_nt: TGTGCCAGCGGGGCCACTAGCGGGACCTACAATGAGCAGTTCTTC

j_call: TRBJ1-5
d_call: .
clone_size: once
v_call: TRBV27
cdr3_aa: CASSLQGRLVEVQPQHF
cdr3_nt: TGTGCCAGCAGTTTACAGGGGCGTCTGGTGGAAGTGCAGCCCCAGCATTTT

j_call: TRBJ2-6
d_call: .
clone_size: .
v_call: TRBV19
cdr3_aa: CASRRDGANVLTF
cdr3_nt: TGTGCCAGTAGGAGGGATGGGGCCAACGTCCTGACTTTC

j_call: TRBJ2-6
d_call: .
clone_size: once
v_call: TRBV6-1
cdr3_aa: CASSAGGPGQISGANVLTF
cdr3_nt: TGTGCCAGCAGTGCCGGGGGCCCGGGACAGATCTCTGGGGCCAACGTCCTGACTTTC

j_call: TRBJ2-3
d_call: .
clone_size: .
v_call: TRBV9
cdr3_aa: CASSKRSNTDTQYF
cdr3_nt: TGTGCCAGCAGCAAACGGTCAAACACAGATACGCAGTATTTT

j_call: TRBJ2-6
d_call: .
clone_size: .
v_call: TRBV4-2
cdr3_aa: CASSQGQGSGANVLTF
cdr3_nt: TGTGCCAGCAGCCAAGGGCAGGGCTCTGGGGCCAACGTCCTGACTTTC

j_call: TRBJ2-1
d_call: .
clone_size: .
v_call: TRBV6-5
cdr3_aa: CASSYRENYNEQFF
cdr3_nt: TGTGCCAGCAGTTATCGGGAGAACTACAATGAGCAGTTCTTC

j_call: TRBJ2-7
d_call: .
clone_size: .
v_call: TRBV5-4
cdr3_aa: CASSLGTLSSYEQYF
cdr3_nt: TGTGCCAGCAGCTTGGGGACATTGAGCTCCTACGAGCAGTACTTC

j_call: TRBJ2-2
d_call: TRBD1
clone_size: .
v_call: TRBV5-4
cdr3_aa: CASSLGTGAVGGELFF
cdr3_nt: TGTGCCAGCAGCTTGGGGACAGGGGCAGTGGGAGGGGAGCTGTTTTTT

j_call: TRBJ2-7
d_call: .
clone_size: .
v_call: TRBV6-1
cdr3_aa: CASSESRGSYEQYF
cdr3_nt: TGTGCCAGCAGTGAGAGCAGGGGATCCTACGAGCAGTACTTC

j_call: TRBJ2-1
d_call: TRBD2
clone_size: few
v_call: TRBV5-4
cdr3_aa: CASSFKASGRGLDEQFF
cdr3_nt: TGTGCCAGCAGCTTCAAGGCTAGCGGGAGGGGTTTGGATGAGCAGTTCTTC

j_call: TRBJ2-1
d_call: .
clone_size: .
v_call: TRBV14
cdr3_aa: CASSQGTIHEQFF
cdr3_nt: TGTGCCAGCAGCCAAGGTACAATCCATGAGCAGTTCTTC

j_call: TRBJ1-5
d_call: TRBD1
clone_size: .
v_call: TRBV9
cdr3_aa: CASSGRTGGIGNQPQHF
cdr3_nt: TGTGCCAGCAGCGGCCGGACAGGGGGCATCGGCAATCAGCCCCAGCATTTT

j_call: TRBJ1-1
d_call: .
clone_size: .
v_call: TRBV2
cdr3_aa: CASSSTANTEAFF
cdr3_nt: TGTGCCAGCAGCTCGACAGCGAACACTGAAGCTTTCTTT

j_call: TRBJ2-6
d_call: .
clone_size: .
v_call: TRBV28
cdr3_aa: CASSSPGTGANVLTF
cdr3_nt: TGTGCCAGCAGTTCCCCAGGGACTGGGGCCAACGTCCTGACTTTC

j_call: TRBJ2-7
d_call: TRBD1
clone_size: .
v_call: TRBV29-1
cdr3_aa: CSVGTGSHEQYF
cdr3_nt: TGCAGCGTCGGGACAGGGAGTCACGAGCAGTACTTC

j_call: TRBJ1-2
d_call: TRBD1
clone_size: .
v_call: TRBV27
cdr3_aa: CASSQGQGYYGYTF
cdr3_nt: TGTGCCAGCAGTCAGGGACAGGGCTACTATGGCTACACCTTC

j_call: TRBJ2-1
d_call: .
clone_size: .
v_call: TRBV5-6
cdr3_aa: CASSARKLGGGTYNEQFF
cdr3_nt: TGTGCCAGCAGCGCACGGAAATTAGGGGGAGGGACCTACAATGAGCAGTTCTTC

j_call: TRBJ2-6
d_call: .
clone_size: .
v_call: TRBV28
cdr3_aa: CASSQTQGHSGANVLTF
cdr3_nt: TGTGCCAGCAGCCAAACTCAGGGGCACTCTGGGGCCAACGTCCTGACTTTC

j_call: TRBJ2-3
d_call: TRBD1
clone_size: .
v_call: TRBV18
cdr3_aa: CASSPRQGQTDTQYF
cdr3_nt: TGTGCCAGCTCACCCCGACAGGGGCAGACAGATACGCAGTATTTT

j_call: TRBJ2-1
d_call: TRBD1
clone_size: .
v_call: TRBV29-1
cdr3_aa: CSVEGDRAGEQFF
cdr3_nt: TGCAGCGTTGAAGGGGACAGGGCAGGAGAGCAGTTCTTC

j_call: TRBJ1-5
d_call: TRBD1
clone_size: .
v_call: TRBV6-5
cdr3_aa: CASRPDRGTNQPQHF
cdr3_nt: TGTGCCAGCAGACCGGACAGGGGAACAAATCAGCCCCAGCATTTT

j_call: TRBJ1-3
d_call: TRBD1
clone_size: few
v_call: TRBV2
cdr3_aa: CASRQTGGSGNTIYF
cdr3_nt: TGTGCCAGCAGACAAACAGGGGGCTCAGGAAACACCATATATTTT

j_call: TRBJ1-6
d_call: TRBD1
clone_size: .
v_call: TRBV27
cdr3_aa: CASSFARGRSPLHF
cdr3_nt: TGTGCCAGCAGTTTCGCCAGGGGGCGTTCACCCCTCCACTTT

j_call: TRBJ2-7
d_call: .
clone_size: .
v_call: TRBV5-1
cdr3_aa: CASSLDGGEQYF
cdr3_nt: TGCGCCAGCAGCTTGGACGGGGGAGAGCAGTACTTC

j_call: TRBJ1-4
d_call: .
clone_size: .
v_call: TRBV7-6
cdr3_aa: CASSLAGANEKLFF
cdr3_nt: TGTGCCAGCAGCTTAGCAGGGGCCAATGAAAAACTGTTTTTT

j_call: TRBJ2-5
d_call: .
clone_size: once
v_call: TRBV5-1
cdr3_aa: CASGNTGSFQETQYF
cdr3_nt: TGCGCCAGCGGAAATACAGGGTCCTTCCAAGAGACCCAGTACTTC

j_call: TRBJ1-5
d_call: .
clone_size: .
v_call: TRBV5-4
cdr3_aa: CASKSGREGQPQHF
cdr3_nt: TGTGCCAGCAAGTCCGGCAGGGAAGGTCAGCCCCAGCATTTT

j_call: TRBJ1-4
d_call: TRBD1
clone_size: once
v_call: TRBV11-1
cdr3_aa: CASSTRTTGMARKLFF
cdr3_nt: TGTGCCAGCAGCACACGTACGACAGGGATGGCTCGAAAACTGTTTTTT

j_call: TRBJ2-3
d_call: .
clone_size: .
v_call: TRBV5-1
cdr3_aa: CASSLEGDTDTQYF
cdr3_nt: TGCGCCAGCAGCTTGGAGGGGGACACAGATACGCAGTATTTT

j_call: TRBJ2-2
d_call: TRBD2
clone_size: .
v_call: TRBV7-2
cdr3_aa: CASSRGGFTGELFF
cdr3_nt: TGTGCCAGCAGCCGGGGGGGTTTCACCGGGGAGCTGTTTTTT

j_call: TRBJ2-7
d_call: .
clone_size: .
v_call: TRBV11-3
cdr3_aa: CASSSSSYEQYF
cdr3_nt: TGTGCCAGCAGCTCTAGCTCCTACGAGCAGTACTTC

j_call: TRBJ2-5
d_call: .
clone_size: .
v_call: TRBV19
cdr3_aa: CASSKSRGPQSETQYF
cdr3_nt: TGTGCCAGTAGTAAGAGCAGGGGCCCCCAATCAGAGACCCAGTACTTC

j_call: TRBJ2-4
d_call: TRBD2
clone_size: .
v_call: TRBV11-2
cdr3_aa: CASSSTGTRGGNIQYF
cdr3_nt: TGTGCCAGCAGCTCGACCGGGACTAGAGGGGGGAACATTCAGTACTTC

j_call: TRBJ1-1
d_call: TRBD1
clone_size: .
v_call: TRBV19
cdr3_aa: CASSMGDRGTEAFF
cdr3_nt: TGTGCCAGTAGTATGGGGGACAGGGGTACTGAAGCTTTCTTT

j_call: TRBJ2-7
d_call: TRBD1
clone_size: .
v_call: TRBV10-3
cdr3_aa: CASGSGGSEQYF
cdr3_nt: TGTGCCTCGGGTTCAGGGGGCTCCGAGCAGTACTTC

j_call: TRBJ2-5
d_call: .
clone_size: .
v_call: TRBV19
cdr3_aa: CASSIATGYQETQYF
cdr3_nt: TGTGCCAGTAGTATAGCCACGGGATACCAAGAGACCCAGTACTTC

j_call: TRBJ2-7
d_call: TRBD1
clone_size: .
v_call: TRBV10-3
cdr3_aa: CAISPSGQSYEQYF
cdr3_nt: TGTGCCATCAGCCCCTCGGGACAGAGCTACGAGCAGTACTTC

j_call: TRBJ1-1
d_call: TRBD1
clone_size: once
v_call: TRBV5-1
cdr3_aa: CASSIQGGYDAEAFF
cdr3_nt: TGCGCCAGCAGCATACAGGGGGGATATGACGCTGAAGCTTTCTTT

j_call: TRBJ2-1
d_call: TRBD2
clone_size: .
v_call: TRBV5-6
cdr3_aa: CASSLSGAGSYNEQFF
cdr3_nt: TGTGCCAGCAGCTTGTCCGGAGCGGGAAGTTACAATGAGCAGTTCTTC

j_call: TRBJ2-7
d_call: TRBD1
clone_size: .
v_call: TRBV5-1
cdr3_aa: CASSGQGYEQYF
cdr3_nt: TGCGCCAGCAGTGGACAGGGCTACGAGCAGTACTTC

j_call: TRBJ2-7
d_call: TRBD1
clone_size: .
v_call: TRBV7-9
cdr3_aa: CASSSTGTGYGEQYF
cdr3_nt: TGTGCCAGCAGCTCGACCGGGACAGGGTACGGGGAGCAGTACTTC

j_call: TRBJ2-3
d_call: TRBD1
clone_size: .
v_call: TRBV28
cdr3_aa: CASRGQGIGNTQYF
cdr3_nt: TGTGCCAGCAGGGGACAGGGGATAGGGAATACGCAGTATTTT

j_call: TRBJ1-5
d_call: .
clone_size: .
v_call: TRBV6-5
cdr3_aa: CASNPQASNQPQHF
cdr3_nt: TGTGCCAGCAATCCCCAGGCCAGCAATCAGCCCCAGCATTTT

j_call: TRBJ2-7
d_call: TRBD2
clone_size: .
v_call: TRBV7-2
cdr3_aa: CASGIRWTSYIEQYF
cdr3_nt: TGTGCCAGCGGCATAAGGTGGACTAGCTATATCGAGCAGTACTTC

j_call: TRBJ2-5
d_call: TRBD1
clone_size: .
v_call: TRBV12-5
cdr3_aa: CASGLGQGVWETQYF
cdr3_nt: TGTGCTAGTGGTTTGGGGCAGGGGGTTTGGGAGACCCAGTACTTC

j_call: TRBJ2-5
d_call: .
clone_size: .
v_call: TRBV11-3
cdr3_aa: CASSSYRDTEEETQYF
cdr3_nt: TGTGCCAGCAGCTCCTATCGGGACACCGAAGAAGAGACCCAGTACTTC

j_call: TRBJ2-7
d_call: .
clone_size: .
v_call: TRBV29-1
cdr3_aa: CSVGQGNHEQYF
cdr3_nt: TGCAGCGTTGGCCAGGGCAACCACGAGCAGTACTTC